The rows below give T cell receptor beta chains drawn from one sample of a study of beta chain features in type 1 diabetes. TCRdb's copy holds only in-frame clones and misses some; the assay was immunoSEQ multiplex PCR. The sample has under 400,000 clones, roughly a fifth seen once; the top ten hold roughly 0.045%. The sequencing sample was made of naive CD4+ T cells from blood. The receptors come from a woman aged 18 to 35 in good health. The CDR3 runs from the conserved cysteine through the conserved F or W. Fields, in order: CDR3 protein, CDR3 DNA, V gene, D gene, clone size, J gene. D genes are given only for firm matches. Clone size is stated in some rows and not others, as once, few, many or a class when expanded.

CDR3aa: CASSSGQGDTIYF
CDR3nt: TGTGCCAGCTCATCCGGACAGGGGGACACCATATATTTT
v_gene: TRBV18
d_gene: TRBD1
abundance: few
j_gene: TRBJ1-3

CDR3aa: CASSLDSTYNEQFF
CDR3nt: TGTGCCAGCAGCTTAGACAGTACGTACAATGAGCAGTTCTTC
v_gene: TRBV7-2
d_gene: NA
abundance: few
j_gene: TRBJ2-1

CDR3aa: CASSSEAGTQYF
CDR3nt: TGTGCCAGCAGCTCTGAGGCGGGGACGCAGTATTTT
v_gene: TRBV7-9
d_gene: NA
abundance: NA
j_gene: TRBJ2-3

CDR3aa: CASSVAQNEQFF
CDR3nt: TGTGCCAGCAGCGTAGCCCAAAATGAGCAGTTCTTC
v_gene: TRBV9
d_gene: NA
abundance: few
j_gene: TRBJ2-1

CDR3aa: CAWSLGLQETQYF
CDR3nt: TGTGCCTGGAGCCTCGGACTACAAGAGACCCAGTACTTC
v_gene: TRBV30
d_gene: NA
abundance: few
j_gene: TRBJ2-5

CDR3aa: CASSQGTSGVYNEQFF
CDR3nt: TGTGCCAGCTCACAAGGGACTAGCGGGGTCTACAATGAGCAGTTCTTC
v_gene: TRBV18
d_gene: TRBD2
abundance: few
j_gene: TRBJ2-1

CDR3aa: CASSLGPGSYEQYF
CDR3nt: TGTGCCAGCAGCTTAGGACCGGGATCCTACGAGCAGTACTTC
v_gene: TRBV7-9
d_gene: NA
abundance: NA
j_gene: TRBJ2-7

CDR3aa: CAWKLAGGDTQYF
CDR3nt: TGTGCCTGGAAACTAGCGGGAGGAGATACGCAGTATTTT
v_gene: TRBV30
d_gene: TRBD2
abundance: few
j_gene: TRBJ2-3

CDR3aa: CASRGLAQETQYF
CDR3nt: TGTGCCAGCAGGGGACTAGCGCAAGAGACCCAGTACTTC
v_gene: TRBV27
d_gene: TRBD2
abundance: NA
j_gene: TRBJ2-5

CDR3aa: CASSEVAYNEQFF
CDR3nt: TGTGCCAGCAGTGAAGTAGCGTACAATGAGCAGTTCTTC
v_gene: TRBV2
d_gene: NA
abundance: NA
j_gene: TRBJ2-1

CDR3aa: CASSQTSLQETQYF
CDR3nt: TGTGCCAGCAGCCAGACTAGCCTACAAGAGACCCAGTACTTC
v_gene: TRBV7-9
d_gene: TRBD2
abundance: NA
j_gene: TRBJ2-5

CDR3aa: CASSLQGASSYNSPLHF
CDR3nt: TGTGCCAGCAGCTTGCAGGGGGCAAGCTCCTATAATTCACCCCTCCACTTT
v_gene: TRBV7-2
d_gene: TRBD1
abundance: NA
j_gene: TRBJ1-6

CDR3aa: CASSPPRDRKETQYF
CDR3nt: TGTGCCAGCAGTCCCCCCCGGGACAGAAAAGAGACCCAGTACTTC
v_gene: TRBV6-6
d_gene: TRBD1
abundance: NA
j_gene: TRBJ2-5

CDR3aa: CASSWLQETQYF
CDR3nt: TGTGCCAGCAGTTGGCTCCAAGAGACCCAGTACTTC
v_gene: TRBV28
d_gene: NA
abundance: NA
j_gene: TRBJ2-5

CDR3aa: CASSAGQPHGYTF
CDR3nt: TGTGCCAGCAGCGCGGGACAGCCCCATGGCTACACCTTC
v_gene: TRBV9
d_gene: TRBD1
abundance: NA
j_gene: TRBJ1-2

CDR3aa: CASSQGLRDRGHYGYTF
CDR3nt: TGTGCCAGCAGCCAAGGTCTGCGGGACAGGGGGCACTATGGCTACACCTTC
v_gene: TRBV4-2
d_gene: TRBD1
abundance: few
j_gene: TRBJ1-2

CDR3aa: CAWSGGLAGGANEQFF
CDR3nt: TGTGCCTGGAGTGGGGGGCTAGCGGGCGGGGCCAATGAGCAGTTCTTC
v_gene: TRBV30
d_gene: TRBD2
abundance: few
j_gene: TRBJ2-1

CDR3aa: CASSPPGVPGGNEQFF
CDR3nt: TGTGCCAGCTCCCCACCAGGAGTGCCAGGGGGCAATGAGCAGTTCTTC
v_gene: TRBV18
d_gene: TRBD1
abundance: few
j_gene: TRBJ2-1

CDR3aa: CASSHDRDSYEQYF
CDR3nt: TGTGCCAGCAGCCACGACCGGGACAGCTACGAGCAGTACTTC
v_gene: TRBV5-4
d_gene: TRBD1
abundance: NA
j_gene: TRBJ2-7

CDR3aa: CASSLGLAGNLFEQYF
CDR3nt: TGTGCCAGCAGCTTGGGGTTAGCGGGGAATCTTTTCGAGCAGTACTTC
v_gene: TRBV7-2
d_gene: TRBD2
abundance: NA
j_gene: TRBJ2-7

CDR3aa: CASSLVRGGYEQYF
CDR3nt: TGTGCCAGCAGCTTAGTAAGGGGAGGCTACGAGCAGTACTTC
v_gene: TRBV7-8
d_gene: NA
abundance: few
j_gene: TRBJ2-7

CDR3aa: CASTPDRGLGEQFF
CDR3nt: TGTGCCAGTACCCCGGACAGGGGGCTGGGTGAGCAGTTCTTC
v_gene: TRBV19
d_gene: TRBD1
abundance: few
j_gene: TRBJ2-1

CDR3aa: CASSMPGGNTEAFF
CDR3nt: TGTGCCAGTAGTATGCCGGGAGGGAACACTGAAGCTTTCTTT
v_gene: TRBV19
d_gene: NA
abundance: NA
j_gene: TRBJ1-1

CDR3aa: CASSLGGTSWETQYF
CDR3nt: TGTGCCAGCAGCCTAGGGGGGACTAGCTGGGAGACCCAGTACTTC
v_gene: TRBV7-2
d_gene: TRBD2
abundance: NA
j_gene: TRBJ2-5

CDR3aa: CASRPLSSSPGGASYNEQFF
CDR3nt: TGTGCCAGCAGGCCCCTTTCTTCATCCCCCGGCGGGGCTTCCTACAATGAGCAGTTCTTC
v_gene: TRBV7-6
d_gene: NA
abundance: few
j_gene: TRBJ2-1

CDR3aa: CASSLTGTLSYEQYF
CDR3nt: TGTGCCAGCAGCCTAACAGGGACGTTATCCTACGAGCAGTACTTC
v_gene: TRBV7-9
d_gene: NA
abundance: few
j_gene: TRBJ2-7

CDR3aa: CASSSRQDSPLYF
CDR3nt: TGTGCCAGCAGCTCAAGACAGGATTCACCCCTCTACTTT
v_gene: TRBV7-2
d_gene: NA
abundance: NA
j_gene: TRBJ1-6

CDR3aa: CASSFLDRGRLGEAFF
CDR3nt: TGTGCCAGCAGCTTCCTGGACAGGGGGCGCCTAGGGGAAGCTTTCTTT
v_gene: TRBV7-9
d_gene: TRBD1
abundance: NA
j_gene: TRBJ1-1

CDR3aa: CASSLGQGLAEAFF
CDR3nt: TGTGCCAGCAGCCTCGGACAGGGTCTCGCTGAAGCTTTCTTT
v_gene: TRBV7-9
d_gene: TRBD1
abundance: NA
j_gene: TRBJ1-1

CDR3aa: CASSLGQGNYEQYF
CDR3nt: TGTGCCAGCAGCTTGGGCCAGGGCAACTACGAGCAGTACTTC
v_gene: TRBV7-9
d_gene: NA
abundance: NA
j_gene: TRBJ2-7

CDR3aa: CAISESTVNTEAFF
CDR3nt: TGTGCCATCAGTGAGTCGACAGTCAACACTGAAGCTTTCTTT
v_gene: TRBV10-3
d_gene: NA
abundance: few
j_gene: TRBJ1-1

CDR3aa: CASSSRTGTGDEQYF
CDR3nt: TGTGCCAGCAGCTCCCGGACAGGGACAGGAGACGAGCAGTACTTC
v_gene: TRBV5-4
d_gene: TRBD1
abundance: NA
j_gene: TRBJ2-7

CDR3aa: CASSQVKTGDPYEQYF
CDR3nt: TGCGCCAGCAGTCAAGTGAAAACAGGGGATCCCTACGAGCAGTACTTC
v_gene: TRBV23-1
d_gene: TRBD1
abundance: few
j_gene: TRBJ2-7

CDR3aa: CASSPPDRQTQYF
CDR3nt: TGTGCCAGCTCACCACCGGACAGGCAGACCCAGTACTTC
v_gene: TRBV18
d_gene: TRBD1
abundance: few
j_gene: TRBJ2-5

CDR3aa: CASSRDSGGSPLHF
CDR3nt: TGTGCCAGCAGTCGGGACAGTGGCGGATCACCCCTCCACTTT
v_gene: TRBV2
d_gene: TRBD1
abundance: few
j_gene: TRBJ1-6

CDR3aa: CASSLQGSVDQPQHF
CDR3nt: TGTGCCAGCAGTTTGCAGGGCTCGGTAGATCAGCCCCAGCATTTT
v_gene: TRBV28
d_gene: NA
abundance: NA
j_gene: TRBJ1-5

CDR3aa: CASSIGDREIGEQYF
CDR3nt: TGTGCCAGCAGTATCGGGGACAGGGAAATTGGCGAGCAGTACTTC
v_gene: TRBV6-6
d_gene: TRBD1
abundance: few
j_gene: TRBJ2-7

CDR3aa: CASSSRLSNTEAFF
CDR3nt: TGTGCCAGTAGTTCCCGACTATCGAACACTGAAGCTTTCTTT
v_gene: TRBV19
d_gene: NA
abundance: NA
j_gene: TRBJ1-1

CDR3aa: CSVWGQGTYEQYF
CDR3nt: TGCAGCGTTTGGGGACAGGGCACCTACGAGCAGTACTTC
v_gene: TRBV29-1
d_gene: TRBD1
abundance: few
j_gene: TRBJ2-7

CDR3aa: CASSQVTDGEQYF
CDR3nt: TGCGCCAGCAGCCAAGTCACAGACGGCGAGCAGTACTTC
v_gene: TRBV4-1
d_gene: NA
abundance: NA
j_gene: TRBJ2-7

CDR3aa: CASRPGHRSGIQYF
CDR3nt: TGTGCCAGCAGGCCGGGACATCGGTCCGGCATTCAGTACTTC
v_gene: TRBV2
d_gene: NA
abundance: NA
j_gene: TRBJ2-4

CDR3aa: CSVEGTSGEGANTGELFF
CDR3nt: TGCAGCGTTGAAGGGACTAGCGGGGAAGGTGCGAACACCGGGGAGCTGTTTTTT
v_gene: TRBV29-1
d_gene: TRBD2
abundance: NA
j_gene: TRBJ2-2

CDR3aa: CASRGETSGGRIQYF
CDR3nt: TGTGCCAGCAGGGGTGAGACTAGCGGGGGCCGGATTCAGTACTTC
v_gene: TRBV6-1
d_gene: TRBD2
abundance: NA
j_gene: TRBJ2-5

CDR3aa: CASSAGQARNEQFF
CDR3nt: TGTGCCAGCAGTGCAGGACAGGCCCGGAATGAGCAGTTCTTC
v_gene: TRBV27
d_gene: TRBD1
abundance: NA
j_gene: TRBJ2-1

CDR3aa: CARGVDTEAFF
CDR3nt: TGTGCCCGGGGGGTGGACACTGAAGCTTTCTTT
v_gene: TRBV30
d_gene: NA
abundance: NA
j_gene: TRBJ1-1

CDR3aa: CASRGEAVAEAFF
CDR3nt: TGTGCCAGCAGGGGGGAGGCAGTGGCTGAAGCTTTCTTT
v_gene: TRBV25-1
d_gene: NA
abundance: NA
j_gene: TRBJ1-1

CDR3aa: CASSRGQRRGSTDTQYF
CDR3nt: TGCGCCAGCAGCCGGGGACAGCGAAGGGGGTCCACAGATACGCAGTATTTT
v_gene: TRBV5-1
d_gene: TRBD1
abundance: NA
j_gene: TRBJ2-3

CDR3aa: CASSFGGQVDGYTF
CDR3nt: TGCGCCAGCAGCTTTGGGGGACAGGTCGATGGCTACACCTTC
v_gene: TRBV5-1
d_gene: TRBD1
abundance: NA
j_gene: TRBJ1-2

CDR3aa: CASSYGYQGGENIQYF
CDR3nt: TGTGCCAGCAGTTACGGTTACCAGGGTGGGGAAAACATTCAGTACTTC
v_gene: TRBV6-5
d_gene: NA
abundance: NA
j_gene: TRBJ2-4

CDR3aa: CASSQGTSGNNEQFF
CDR3nt: TGCGCCAGCAGCCAGGGGACTAGCGGGAACAATGAGCAGTTCTTC
v_gene: TRBV4-1
d_gene: TRBD2
abundance: NA
j_gene: TRBJ2-1

CDR3aa: CASVQGASYTEAFF
CDR3nt: TGTGCCAGTGTACAGGGGGCTTCGTACACTGAAGCTTTCTTT
v_gene: TRBV19
d_gene: TRBD1
abundance: NA
j_gene: TRBJ1-1

CDR3aa: CASSIRGGEQFF
CDR3nt: TGTGCCAGTAGTATTCGAGGGGGTGAGCAGTTCTTC
v_gene: TRBV19
d_gene: NA
abundance: few
j_gene: TRBJ2-1

CDR3aa: CASSEAADRRGYTF
CDR3nt: TGTGCCAGCAGTGAAGCTGCGGACCGGAGGGGCTACACCTTC
v_gene: TRBV2
d_gene: NA
abundance: few
j_gene: TRBJ1-2

CDR3aa: CAWSVRGRGNYGYTF
CDR3nt: TGTGCCTGGAGTGTACGAGGAAGGGGGAACTATGGCTACACCTTC
v_gene: TRBV30
d_gene: NA
abundance: few
j_gene: TRBJ1-2

CDR3aa: CAWSVQPSLISPQYF
CDR3nt: TGTGCCTGGAGTGTACAACCCTCCCTCATTTCCCCTCAGTACTTC
v_gene: TRBV30
d_gene: NA
abundance: many
j_gene: TRBJ2-4